This TCR beta chain appears in the sequencing data of a study of patients and donors after allogeneic stem cell transplantation. TCRdb analysed the RT-PCR reads with MiXCR anew, one entry per CDR3 protein. The sample consists of about 40,000 distinct CDR3 sequences, over 25% of them appearing once. The CDR3 contains 16 residues. The ends lost 2 bases at V and 7 bases at J; junction bases unmatched: 11. Per the germline V gene, CDR1 is MGHRA and CDR2 is YSYEKL. The sequenced sample consisted of blood, either unsorted or a sorted T cell fraction (not recorded which). The V gene is TRBV4-1, the J gene TRBJ2-1, with 7 bases aligning to TRBD2. The clonotype was recovered from a human donor who was either an allogeneic HSCT recipient or a stem cell or donor lymphocyte infusion donor (not recorded which). It is not recorded whose cells these are; they may come from a transplant donor. For the CDR3, the DNA is TGCGCCAGCAGCCAACTTGGGGACTATCCTTTAAATGAGCAGTTCTTC. Translated, it gives CASSQLGDYPLNEQFF.